This T cell receptor (beta chain) originates from a study of T cell responses to AZD1222 COVID-19 vaccine. Overall study findings and caveats: Regions left unmutated in variants are reportedly the target of nearly half of spike-specific TCRs. It should be noted that donors were predominantly white British and more often female, and clonal diversity was possibly underestimated. At baseline, seropositivity was found in only a handful of AZD1222 recipients.

Only in-frame clones appear in the TCRdb table, and some are missing; sequencing was by immunoSEQ multiplex PCR. The sample has about 140,000 clones, 92% seen once. The CDR3 totals 17 residues. V lost 2 bases and J lost 2, with 15 bases in between. Germline loops: CDR1 SGHVS, CDR2 FQNEAQ. Note on this clone: As yet, its antigen is unknown.

This sequence joins TRBV7-8 and TRBJ1-4; D might be TRBD1 (6 bases). The sample in question was peripheral blood, obtained on day 0 of AZD1222 vaccination. The sequence was obtained from an adult in good health. This CDR3 reads CASSLRPNRVTNEKLFF. The CDR3 DNA sequence: TGTGCCAGCAGCTTACGCCCAAACAGGGTGACTAATGAAAAACTGTTTTTT.